These 4 T cell receptor beta chains were all obtained from the same sample, sequenced in a study of T cell responses to AZD1222 COVID-19 vaccine. Repertoires were generated with immunoSEQ multiplex PCR, while TCRdb's copy carries only in-frame clones and drops some. The data show roughly 150,000 clones, with more than 90% seen just once and 1.5% to 2% held by the top ten. The starting material was peripheral blood, obtained on day 0 of AZD1222 vaccination. The receptors here all came from an adult in good health.

This clone was detected only once. J is TRBJ2-1 and V is TRBV5-5; no firm D call. Trimming shortened V by 5 bases and J by 2 bases, and 17 bases separated the two germline ends. Per the germline V gene, CDR1 is SGHKS and CDR2 is YYEKEE (reference sequence). CDR3 size: 16 residues. CDR3 protein: CASRPPGSRTYNEQFF. CDR3 DNA sequence: TGTGCCAGCAGGCCCCCCGGGTCGCGGACCTACAATGAGCAGTTCTTC.

V gene TRBV30 combines with J gene TRBJ2-5; TRBD1 agrees at 7 bases. CDR1 is GTSNPN, CDR2 SVGIG, per germline (reference sequence). J lost 0 bases, V lost 5 bases, and 6 bases had no gene match. This CDR3 is built from 14 residues. The CDR3 loop reads CAWVKGQNQETQYF. Here the CDR3 DNA reads TGTGCCTGGGTAAAGGGACAGAACCAAGAGACCCAGTACTTC.

The rearrangement joins TRBV5-5 to TRBJ2-1; 7 bases are a match to TRBD1. Germline V CDR1 and CDR2: SGHKS, YYEKEE (reference sequence). The CDR3 loop spans 14 amino acids. J was trimmed by 8 bases and V by 3 bases; bases with no gene match: 8. CDR3 bases: TGTGCCAGCAGCTCGGGACAGAGTTTCGATGAGCAGTTCTTC. Amino acids: CASSSGQSFDEQFF.

The rearrangement links TRBV5-1 to TRBJ2-3; a possible D gene is TRBD2 (6 bases). Trimming removed 0 bases at V and 6 bases at J, with 11 bases between. The germline gives CDR1 SGHRS, CDR2 YFSETQ. This CDR3 spans 14 amino acids. The CDR3 protein is CASSLASGGDTQYF. CDR3 nucleotides: TGCGCCAGCAGCTTGGCCAGTGGGGGGGATACGCAGTATTTT.